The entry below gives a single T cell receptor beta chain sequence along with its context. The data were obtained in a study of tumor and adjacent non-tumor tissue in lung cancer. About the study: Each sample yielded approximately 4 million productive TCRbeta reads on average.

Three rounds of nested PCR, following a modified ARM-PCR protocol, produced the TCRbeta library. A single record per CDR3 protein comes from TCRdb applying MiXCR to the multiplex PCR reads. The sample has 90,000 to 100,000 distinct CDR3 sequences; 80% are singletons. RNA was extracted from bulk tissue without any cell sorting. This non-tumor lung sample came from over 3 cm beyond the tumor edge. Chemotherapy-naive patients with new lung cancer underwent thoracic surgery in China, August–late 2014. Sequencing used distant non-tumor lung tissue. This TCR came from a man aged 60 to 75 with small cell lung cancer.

CDR3 nucleotides: TGCGCCAGCAGTCAGGGTATGTATCAGCCCCAGCATTTT. Translation: CASSQGMYQPQHF. V usage is TRBV4-1 and J usage is TRBJ1-5; tentative D call: TRBD1 (5 bases). Between the trimmed V and J ends, which lost 6 bases and 5 bases, there was a span of 11 bases. Germline CDR1 and CDR2: MGHRA and YSYEKL. The CDR3 covers 13 residues.